These T cell receptor beta chains were read from a single sample in a study of OX40 agonist ivuxolimab in advanced cancers. Repertoires were generated with immunoSEQ multiplex PCR, while TCRdb's copy carries only in-frame clones and drops some. The data contain about 59,000 clones, 85% to 90% of them singletons. This sample comprised CD4+ or CD8+ T cells sorted from blood, obtained in a trial of the OX40 agonist ivuxolimab. These receptors originate from an adult with an advanced solid tumor such as melanoma, head and neck, liver or kidney cancer. Each CDR3 is given without its conserved first and last residue. Rows give clone size only sometimes, using once, few, many, or a class for an expanded clone.

>14|NA|TRBV27
ASSPRRTGGPDTQY
>9|NA|TRBV28
ASSLNYEQY
>14|NA|TRBV7-9
ASSSPAGPRGNEQF
>10|few|TRBV7-3
ASSLTGYEQY
>8|NA|TRBV30
TGGGAEAF
>12|NA|TRBV7-9
ASSFGGLGDEQF
>11|once|TRBV14
ASPDRCLEKLF
>14|NA|TRBV5-4
ASSSWGRIANYGYT
>12|once|TRBV2
ASSRNRGDEKLF
>12|NA|TRBV10-3
AISSGSVNEKLF
>13|NA|TRBV2
ASRPLAGPQETQY
>15|NA|TRBV18
ASSPPGTGGGYNEQF
>11|NA|TRBV6-1
AVRGGASETQY
>12|NA|TRBV11-1
ASSGGREVQGAF
>9|NA|TRBV6-5
ASSYRTEAF
>13|NA|TRBV6-6
ASSPTDSFNQPQH
>13|NA|TRBV19
ASRRGTGRNTEAF
>12|NA|TRBV9
ASSVGAGGDTQY
>12|NA|TRBV2
ASMGGAGANVLT
>11|NA|TRBV7-2
ASSLPNTDTQY
>12|NA|TRBV6-5
ASSSGQGDQPQH
>10|NA|TRBV6-1
ASRTSNQPQH
>11|NA|TRBV29-1
SVENRFNTEAF
>13|NA|TRBV9
ASSLGTANTGELF
>13|NA|TRBV5-1
ASSFQRRGYSPLH
>12|few|TRBV7-9
ASSLEQRSDTQY
>14|NA|TRBV18
ASSPQYLAYNNEQF
>14|once|TRBV19
ASSTESQVEDYGYT
>13|NA|TRBV7-2
ASSLGSGGLYEQY
>11|NA|TRBV5-5
ASSVTDERTQY
>12|NA|TRBV29-1
SVNPGQAQETQY
>12|NA|TRBV27
ASSRRDRDDEQY
>10|NA|TRBV6-6
ASSLQGGIAF
>11|NA|TRBV29-1
SVKGTNRPEAF
>13|NA|TRBV11-2
ASSELRGPKGEQY
>13|NA|TRBV10-2
ASRDRGLAKNIQY
>11|once|TRBV4-1
ASSQSRGYGYT
>15|NA|TRBV11-2
ASSLRPPQGSGNTIY
>14|NA|TRBV19
ASSPWTSGNTGELF
>12|NA|TRBV11-2
ASRLRDSYNEQF
>13|NA|TRBV14
ASSPAGTTQYGYT
>12|NA|TRBV6-1
ASSPTLINTEAF
>10|NA|TRBV29-1
SVARGEETQY
>12|NA|TRBV5-4
ASSLDGGNQPQH
>12|NA|TRBV6-1
ASSERRGPYEQY
>12|NA|TRBV7-9
ASSPRLDGGELF
>12|once|TRBV18
ASSPSATNSPLH
>13|NA|TRBV7-9
ASSAQGGTNEKLF
>12|NA|TRBV18
ASSQGTGDNEQF
>14|NA|TRBV10-1
ASSESRGESPHEQF
>14|once|TRBV14
ASSQVGSGANYGYT